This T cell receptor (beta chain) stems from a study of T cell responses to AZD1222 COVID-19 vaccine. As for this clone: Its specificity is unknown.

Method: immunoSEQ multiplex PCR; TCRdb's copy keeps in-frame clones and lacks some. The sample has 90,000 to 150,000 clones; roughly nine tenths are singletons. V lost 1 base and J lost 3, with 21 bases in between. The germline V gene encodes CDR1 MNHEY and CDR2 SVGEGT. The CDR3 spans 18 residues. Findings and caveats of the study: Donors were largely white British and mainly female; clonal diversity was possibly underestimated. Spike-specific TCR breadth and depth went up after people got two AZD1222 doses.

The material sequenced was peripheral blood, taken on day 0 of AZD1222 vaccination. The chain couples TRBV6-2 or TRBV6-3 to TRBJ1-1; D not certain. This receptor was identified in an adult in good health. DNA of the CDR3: TGTGCCAGCAGTTACTACTCGCGCTCAAGGGCGGGGTACACTGAAGCTTTCTTT. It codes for CASSYYSRSRAGYTEAFF.